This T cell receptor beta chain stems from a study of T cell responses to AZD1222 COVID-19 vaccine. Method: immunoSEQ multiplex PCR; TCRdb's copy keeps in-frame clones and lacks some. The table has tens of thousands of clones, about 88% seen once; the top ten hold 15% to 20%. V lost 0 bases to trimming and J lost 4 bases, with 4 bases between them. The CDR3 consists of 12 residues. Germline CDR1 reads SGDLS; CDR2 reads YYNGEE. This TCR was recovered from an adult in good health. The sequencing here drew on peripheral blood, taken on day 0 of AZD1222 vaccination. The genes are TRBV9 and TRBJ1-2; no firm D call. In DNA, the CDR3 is TGTGCCAGCAGCGTAGGGGTCTATGGCTACACCTTC. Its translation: CASSVGVYGYTF.